This passage covers 28 T cell receptor beta chains from one sample sequenced in a study of regulatory T cells in long-lasting Graves disease. iRepertoire HTBI primers and Arm-PCR of CDR3 regions built TCR beta libraries. TCRdb used MiXCR to reprocess the multiplex PCR reads, holding one entry per CDR3 protein. This sample has approximately 540,000 distinct CDR3 sequences, with around 11% found just once. Described time point: newly diagnosed GD, antithyroid drugs for less than 3 months. Generation of the TCR library employed RNA extracted from PBMCs. These data were likewise used in another study, on T cells in Graves' hyperthyroidism and ophthalmopathy.

The sample in question was peripheral blood mononuclear cells (PBMCs), obtained at new diagnosis, from a patient treated with antithyroid drugs. All receptors come from a woman aged 25 to 39 with Graves disease.

V is TRBV7-6 and J is TRBJ2-7, with TRBD2 matching 8 bases. In germline, CDR1 is SGHVS, CDR2 FNYEAQ. The CDR3 totals 17 residues. J was trimmed by 2 bases and V by 5 bases; bases with no gene match: 14. The CDR3, as DNA: TGTGCCAGCAGCCCCCGGGGGGGAGCGGGAGTGGCCTACGAGCAGTACTTC. This gives the protein CASSPRGGAGVAYEQYF. The entire variable domain, with the rest obtained from reference TRBV7-6 and TRBJ2-7, is as follows: GAGVSQSPRYKVTKRGQDVALRCDPISGHVSLYWYRQALGQGPEFLTYFNYEAQQDKSGLPNDRFSAERPEGSISTLTIQRTEQRDSAMYRCASSPRGGAGVAYEQYFGPGTRLTVT.

The V and J genes are TRBV11-2 and TRBJ1-3; 7 bases match TRBD1. The CDR3 spans 15 residues. Germline CDR1 is SGHAT and CDR2 is FQNNGV. J was trimmed by 2 bases and V by 5 bases; bases with no gene match: 6. The CDR3 nucleotides are TGTGCCAGCAGCCCACAGGGGAACCCTGGAAACACCATATATTTT. The encoded protein is CASSPQGNPGNTIYF.

The sample holds many counts of this clonotype. The chain carries TRBV7-2 and TRBJ2-7; 14 bases fit TRBD2. CDR3 length equals 18 residues. Per the germline V gene, CDR1 is SGHTA and CDR2 is FQGNSA. Germline trimming cut 2 bases from V and 7 bases from J; bases unmatched to any gene: 13. CDR3 in amino acids: CASSLPRPGLAGEGEQYF. As DNA, the CDR3 is TGTGCCAGCAGCTTACCCAGGCCGGGACTAGCGGGAGAAGGAGAGCAGTACTTC. Combining the CDR3 with reference TRBV7-2 and TRBJ2-7 gives the whole variable domain GAGVSQSPSNKVTEKGKDVELRCDPISGHTALYWYRQSLGQGLEFLIYFQGNSAPDKSGLPSDRFSAERTGGSVSTLTIQRTQQEDSAVYLCASSLPRPGLAGEGEQYFGPGTRLTVT.

This clonotype turned up a few times. The V gene is TRBV5-1, the J gene TRBJ2-5; TRBD1 is a possible D gene (5 bases). CDR1 SGHRS and CDR2 YFSETQ come from the germline V gene. The CDR3 is made up of 15 amino acids. V gave up 2 bases and J gave up 2 bases, with 13 bases separating them. CDR3 DNA sequence: TGCGCCAGCAGCTTATCAAAGGGGCGACAAGAGACCCAGTACTTC. It yields the protein CASSLSKGRQETQYF.

The chain recombines TRBV10-3 with TRBJ2-3; no reliable D call. V shed 0 bases and J shed 11 bases, with 9 bases lying between them. CDR1 is ENHRY, CDR2 SYGVKD, per germline. The CDR3 has 12 residues. The CDR3 nucleotides read TGTGCCATCAGTGAGTCCCTGGTAGGGCAGTATTTT. Translated, it gives CAISESLVGQYF.

This clonotype was picked up many times. The J gene is TRBJ1-1, the V gene TRBV20-1, with 10 bases lining up with TRBD1. Germline V gene sequence: CDR1 DFQATT, CDR2 SNEGSKA (reference sequence). There are 15 residues in the CDR3. Unmatched junction bases numbered 6, after V lost 2 bases and J lost 3 bases. The CDR3 loop reads CSARPRDRGYTEAFF. Written as DNA, the CDR3 is TGCAGTGCTAGACCCCGGGACAGGGGATACACTGAAGCTTTCTTT.

This clonotype was seen many times. The V gene is TRBV18, the J gene TRBJ2-2, with TRBD1 as a possible D gene (5 bases). CDR1 KGHSH and CDR2 LQKENI come from the germline V gene. V lost 0 bases and J lost 1, with 12 bases in between. The CDR3 spans 17 residues. In nucleotides, the CDR3 is TGTGCCAGCTCACCACCGCAGGGCAGGGTGAACACCGGGGAGCTGTTTTTT. It encodes CASSPPQGRVNTGELFF.

This clonotype was counted ten times or more. V is TRBV12-3 or TRBV12-4 and J is TRBJ2-1; no firm D call. This CDR3 has 19 amino acids. Trimming took 10 bases from V and 0 from J, leaving 28 bases between them. The CDR3 coding sequence is TGTGCCACCACCATGGGCCGCTATCTCTGGAAGAGCTCCTACAATGAGCAGTTCTTC. Translating it yields CATTMGRYLWKSSYNEQFF.

A few counts support this clonotype. The chain couples TRBV19 to TRBJ1-2, with D unclear. CDR3 length equals 15 residues. Between the trimmed V and J ends, which lost 3 bases and 2 bases, there was a span of 13 bases. The germline V gene has CDR1 LNHDA and CDR2 SQIVND (reference sequence). The CDR3 loop reads CASSISLPSNYGYTF. The DNA for the CDR3 is TGTGCCAGTAGTATCTCCCTACCCTCCAACTATGGCTACACCTTC. Combining the CDR3 with reference TRBV19 and TRBJ1-2 gives the whole variable domain DGGITQSPKYLFRKEGQNVTLSCEQNLNHDAMYWYRQDPGQGLRLIYYSQIVNDFQKGDIAEGYSVSREKKESFPLTVTSAQKNPTAFYLCASSISLPSNYGYTFGSGTRLTVV.

This clonotype has ten or more counts. This chain joins TRBV7-9 and TRBJ2-1, with TRBD2 matching over 7 bases. This CDR3 is built from 17 residues. Germline CDR1 is SEHNR and CDR2 is FQNEAQ (reference sequence). The junction had 10 bases not matched to a gene; V was cut back by 2 bases and J by 3 bases. This chain's CDR3 is CASSLYNRGGVYNEQFF. As DNA, the CDR3 is TGTGCCAGCAGCTTATACAATCGGGGAGGGGTCTACAATGAGCAGTTCTTC.

In this sample, this clonotype turned up many times. This chain connects TRBV6-9 to TRBJ2-3; weak D call: TRBD2 (6 bases). Germline CDR1 is MNHGY and CDR2 is SVAAGI. The germline V and J ends were trimmed by 3 bases and 1 base, with 14 bases remaining between them. The CDR3 spans 16 residues. CDR3 region: CASSYGRGSGTDTQYF. CDR3 DNA: TGTGCCAGCAGTTACGGGCGGGGCTCCGGCACAGATACGCAGTATTTT.

This clonotype has just a few counts. CDR3 loop: CSVNDIPYGYTF. DNA for the CDR3: TGCAGCGTTAACGACATCCCCTATGGCTACACCTTC. V is TRBV29-1 and J is TRBJ1-2, with unresolved D. The CDR3 loop spans 12 amino acids. V lost 5 bases, J lost 4 bases, and 11 bases lay in between. The germline V gene encodes CDR1 SQVTM and CDR2 ANQGSEA.

The table lists this clonotype with a few counts. V usage is TRBV5-1 and J usage is TRBJ1-4; D gene ambiguous. Germline V gene lookup returns CDR1 SGHRS and CDR2 YFSETQ. V shed 4 bases and J shed 1 base, with 5 bases lying between them. The CDR3 runs to 13 residues. The CDR3 reads CASSEETNEKLFF. As DNA, the CDR3 is TGCGCCAGCAGCGAGGAAACTAATGAAAAACTGTTTTTT.

A word on this clonotype: The CDR3 does not close with the conserved phenylalanine or tryptophan, likely indicating a read error. The DNA is left out, because the CDR3 cannot be placed on it with certainty; the CDR3 is given as TCRdb lists it. The chain links TRBV27 to TRBJ1-1. Germline CDR1 MNHEY, CDR2 SMNVEV (reference sequence). 12 amino acids form the CDR3, both terminal residues included. CDR3 protein: CASSLLQGPFPL.

This clonotype occurred many times. V and J are TRBV2 and TRBJ1-5, with a weak D call TRBD1 (5 bases). The CDR3 contains 15 residues. Per the germline V gene, CDR1 is SNHLY and CDR2 is FYNNEI. V was trimmed by 0 bases and J by 7 bases, leaving 13 bases between them. Here the CDR3 reads CASSEAWGRGQPQHF. For the CDR3, the DNA is TGTGCCAGCAGTGAAGCATGGGGCCGGGGGCAGCCCCAGCATTTT.

As concerns this clonotype: One junction end does not reproduce the germline sequence, and a read error may be involved. This chain links TRBV18 with TRBJ1-1; tentatively, D is TRBD1 (6 bases). CDR3 length: 15 residues. Germline CDR1 KGHSH, CDR2 LQKENI. The CDR3 DNA reads TGCTCCGGCTCAAAAGGGGGGGCGTATGGCACTGAAGCTTTCTTT. Protein product: CSGSKGGAYGTEAFF.

This clonotype occurred many times. The J gene is TRBJ2-1, the V gene TRBV7-2, with D possibly being TRBD2 (6 bases). Germline CDR1 reads SGHTA; CDR2 reads FQGNSA. The CDR3 is 16 residues long. V was shortened by 5 bases and J by 6 bases, with 20 bases between the two germline ends. Here the CDR3 DNA reads TGTGCCAGCAGCCTGGGAATAGCGGTTCGGGTCAATGAGCAGTTCTTC. Encoded protein: CASSLGIAVRVNEQFF. Full variable domain (rest looked up from reference TRBV7-2 and TRBJ2-1): GAGVSQSPSNKVTEKGKDVELRCDPISGHTALYWYRQSLGQGLEFLIYFQGNSAPDKSGLPSDRFSAERTGGSVSTLTIQRTQQEDSAVYLCASSLGIAVRVNEQFFGPGTRLTVL.

This clonotype was counted only a few times. The rearrangement links TRBV4-1 to TRBJ2-3; tentatively, D is TRBD1 (6 bases). The V gene's germline CDR1 is MGHRA and CDR2 YSYEKL. The CDR3 sequence is 16 residues long. V lost 4 bases, J lost 4 bases, and 18 bases lay in between. The CDR3 spells CASSRTGQYVADTQYF. The CDR3 DNA sequence: TGCGCCAGCAGCCGTACCGGACAGTACGTGGCAGATACGCAGTATTTT.

This clonotype was recorded at least ten times. V gene TRBV27 combines with J gene TRBJ1-1; 8 positions agree with TRBD1. Germline trimming cut 0 bases from V and 6 bases from J; bases unmatched to any gene: 12. Germline-derived CDR1 and CDR2 are MNHEY and SMNVEV (reference sequence). The CDR3 has 17 amino acids. The CDR3 DNA sequence: TGTGCCAGCAGTTTATCTTGGGGACAGGCGTTAGGGGCTGAAGCTTTCTTT. It is translated as CASSLSWGQALGAEAFF.

This clonotype was recorded many times. This chain links TRBV7-9 with TRBJ2-1; TRBD2 might be the D (5 bases). CDR1 and CDR2 (germline): SEHNR, FQNEAQ (reference sequence). The germline V and J ends were trimmed by 1 base and 0 bases, with 13 bases remaining between them. The CDR3 spans 17 residues. Here the CDR3 reads CASSLVLATSSYNEQFF. The CDR3, as DNA: TGTGCCAGCAGCTTAGTTCTAGCCACTAGCTCCTACAATGAGCAGTTCTTC. The whole variable domain, remainder taken from reference TRBV7-9 and TRBJ2-1, is DTGVSQNPRHKITKRGQNVTFRCDPISEHNRLYWYRQTLGQGPEFLTYFQNEAQLEKSRLLSDRFSAERPKGSFSTLEIQRTEQGDSAMYLCASSLVLATSSYNEQFFGPGTRLTVL.

This clonotype was counted a few times. The rearrangement links TRBV6-1 to TRBJ1-2; 10 nucleotides agree with TRBD1. V lost 4 bases to trimming and J lost 11 bases; unmatched junction nucleotides: 4. This CDR3 comprises 12 residues. Per the germline V gene, CDR1 is MNHNS and CDR2 is SASEGT. The CDR3 bases are TGTGCCAGCAGTGCGGGACAGGGGATTTACACCTTC. It codes for CASSAGQGIYTF.

V and J are TRBV7-9 and TRBJ2-1; the D gene is possibly TRBD1 (6 bases). The CDR3 is made up of 15 amino acids. Trimming left V 7 bases short and J 5 bases short, with 18 bases between. Germline V gene sequence: CDR1 SEHNR, CDR2 FQNEAQ (reference sequence). CDR3 in DNA: TGTGCCAGCACCTCCACCCAGGGGCAAAACAATGAGCAGTTCTTC. It yields the protein CASTSTQGQNNEQFF.

This clonotype has only a few counts. V gene TRBV9 combines with J gene TRBJ1-1; weak D call: TRBD1 (5 bases). Germline CDR1 reads SGDLS; CDR2 reads YYNGEE. The length of the CDR3 is 16 residues. V was clipped by 0 bases and J by 5 bases, with 17 bases between them. The CDR3, as DNA: TGTGCCAGCAGCGTAGAGGGCGGGACTCCGGGGACTGAAGCTTTCTTT. Protein sequence: CASSVEGGTPGTEAFF.

This clonotype was seen many times. The chain couples TRBV5-1 to TRBJ2-2; 8 nucleotides agree with TRBD1. CDR1 is SGHRS, CDR2 YFSETQ, per germline. This CDR3 is 16 amino acids long. V shed 0 bases and J 2 bases; nucleotides not matched to a gene: 3. Here the CDR3 reads CASSLGQGFNTGELFF. CDR3 in DNA: TGCGCCAGCAGCTTGGGACAGGGGTTTAACACCGGGGAGCTGTTTTTT.

This clonotype was recorded at least ten times. This sequence joins TRBV24-1 and TRBJ2-1; TRBD2 matches 14 bases. The germline gives CDR1 KGHDR, CDR2 SFDVKD. The CDR3 spans 18 residues. Losses at the gene ends were 2 bases for V and 7 bases for J; bases not matched to a gene: 9. For the CDR3, the DNA is TGTGCCACCAGTGATTGGCGGTCGGGACTAGCGGGGGAGAATGAGCAGTTCTTC. It is translated as CATSDWRSGLAGENEQFF.

Of note for this clonotype: A much bigger clone sits one base away, suggesting this may be a read error. This chain links TRBV5-1 with TRBJ2-1; D not resolved. CDR3 length: 15 amino acids. CDR1 and CDR2 from the germline V gene are SGHRS and YFSETQ. V gave up 2 bases and J gave up 10 bases, with 19 bases separating them. DNA of the CDR3: TGCGCCAGCAGCTTCAAAGGGAATCAGGAATACGAGCAGTTCTTC. It codes for CASSFKGNQEYEQFF.

The table lists this clonotype with a few counts. This chain connects TRBV10-3 to TRBJ1-2; 7 bases align to TRBD1. The CDR3 spans 13 residues. The V and J ends lost 10 bases and 2 bases, in that order; junction bases with no gene match: 7. CDR1 is ENHRY, CDR2 SYGVKD, per germline. The CDR3 DNA follows: TGTGCCACATCCACAGGGGTAAACTATGGCTACACCTTC. Residues: CATSTGVNYGYTF.

This clonotype was seen more than once but under ten times. This sequence joins TRBV10-2 and TRBJ2-2, with D possibly being TRBD1 or TRBD2 (5 bases each). Trimming took 7 bases from V and 5 from J, leaving 8 bases between them. The CDR3 spans 12 residues. CDR1 and CDR2 from the germline V gene are WSHSY and SAAADI. The CDR3 region has the DNA TGCGCCAGCATGAGGGGTACCGGGGAGCTGTTTTTT. It is translated as CASMRGTGELFF.